This T cell receptor beta chain was sequenced for a study of beta chain features in type 1 diabetes. Study findings and constraints: The study notes PCR might favor shorter templates equally in patients and controls.

Investigators reverse transcribed all isolated RNA, so they sequenced expressed TCRB transcripts. Clones were read by immunoSEQ multiplex PCR, and TCRdb kept only the in-frame ones, dropping some. The sample lists 60,000 to 75,000 clones, roughly three fifths occurring once. Concerning this clone itself: What it binds is unknown.

CDR3 length: 15 residues. CDR1 and CDR2 from the germline V gene are MGHRA and YSYEKL. J lost 7 bases, V lost 2 bases, and 7 bases had no gene match. The receptor comes from a woman under 30 in good health. The V call is TRBV4-1, the J call TRBJ2-2; 7 bases fit TRBD2. The material sequenced was Tregs from blood. The CDR3 sequence is CASSQSRGGSGELFF. CDR3 DNA sequence: TGCGCCAGCAGCCAAAGTAGGGGAGGGAGCGGGGAGCTGTTTTTT.